The sample holds a few counts of the clone carrying this T cell receptor (beta chain). The data stem from a study of blood T cell repertoires in COVID-19. Study-wide context: Samples of COVID-19 (acute and convalescent) were obtained from the United States, Italy and Spain.

Using immunoSEQ multiplex PCR, the repertoire was profiled, and TCRdb retains in-frame clones only, with some absent. The sample lists about 200,000 clones; 70% to 85% were seen once. CDR1 is MNHEY and CDR2 is SVGAGI in the germline V gene. The CDR3 covers 15 residues. V was clipped by 6 bases and J by 4 bases, with 18 bases between them. The sequencing input was peripheral blood. The source is a human donor with acute or convalescent COVID-19. The donor label of this sample is uncertain. The chain uses TRBV6-5 and TRBJ1-2, with D tentatively TRBD1 (5 bases). The CDR3 sequence: CASRPPLGGRYGYTF. The CDR3, as DNA: TGTGCCAGCAGGCCGCCCCTGGGGGGACGCTATGGCTACACCTTC.